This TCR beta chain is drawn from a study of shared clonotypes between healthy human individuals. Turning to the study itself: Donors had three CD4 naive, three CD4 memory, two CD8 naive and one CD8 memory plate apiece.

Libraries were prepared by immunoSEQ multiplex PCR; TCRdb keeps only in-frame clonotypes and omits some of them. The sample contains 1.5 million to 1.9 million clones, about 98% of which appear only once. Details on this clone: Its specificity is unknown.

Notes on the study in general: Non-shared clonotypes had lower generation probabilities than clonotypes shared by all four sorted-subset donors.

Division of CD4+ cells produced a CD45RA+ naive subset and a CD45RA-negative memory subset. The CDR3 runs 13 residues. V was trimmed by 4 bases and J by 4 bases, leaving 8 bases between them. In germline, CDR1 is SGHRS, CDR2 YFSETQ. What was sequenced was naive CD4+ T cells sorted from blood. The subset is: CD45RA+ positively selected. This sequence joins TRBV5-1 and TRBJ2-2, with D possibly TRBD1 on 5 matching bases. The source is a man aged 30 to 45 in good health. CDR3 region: CASSIDSTGELFF. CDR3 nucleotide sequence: TGCGCCAGCAGCATCGACAGCACCGGGGAGCTGTTTTTT. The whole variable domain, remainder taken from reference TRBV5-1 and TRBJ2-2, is KAGVTQTPRYLIKTRGQQVTLSCSPISGHRSVSWYQQTPGQGLQFLFEYFSETQRNKGNFPGRFSGRQFSNSRSEMNVSTLELGDSALYLCASSIDSTGELFFGEGSRLTVL.